Shown below are 23 T cell receptor beta chains from a single sample sequenced in a study of T cell responses to AZD1222 COVID-19 vaccine. Data came from immunoSEQ multiplex PCR; TCRdb stores just in-frame clones and leaves some out. The sample carries 95,000 to 150,000 clones, 70% to 90% recorded once. The sample here was peripheral blood, taken on day 0 of AZD1222 vaccination. The origin of the receptors is an adult in good health.

V is TRBV19 and J is TRBJ2-1; 8 positions match TRBD2. The CDR3 runs 14 residues. Trimming cost V 7 bases and J 6 bases; bases outside gene matches: 8. Germline CDR1 reads LNHDA; CDR2 reads SQIVND (reference sequence). The CDR3 bases are TGTGCCAGTAAGCGGGTAGCGGGACCCAATGAGCAGTTCTTC. This codes for CASKRVAGPNEQFF.

The chain is built from TRBV7-2 and TRBJ2-3; no reliable D call. The CDR3 sequence is 12 residues long. The germline gives CDR1 SGHTA, CDR2 FQGNSA. The V end was cut by 0 bases, the J end by 6 bases, with 4 bases between. CDR3 DNA: TGTGCCAGCAGCTTAGCCTGGGATACGCAGTATTTT. Translation: CASSLAWDTQYF.

A few counts support this clone. The V gene is TRBV30, the J gene TRBJ1-2; D is undetermined. Trimming took off 2 bases at V and 7 bases at J, with 17 bases between the two ends. CDR1 is GTSNPN, CDR2 SVGIG, per germline (reference sequence). CDR3 size: 14 residues. The CDR3 loop reads CAWSPRGLGGGYTF. The CDR3 region has the DNA TGTGCCTGGAGTCCTCGAGGGCTGGGTGGTGGCTACACCTTC.

The chain uses TRBV5-1 and TRBJ2-7; 8 bases fit TRBD2. This CDR3 region has 14 residues. Per the germline V gene, CDR1 is SGHRS and CDR2 is YFSETQ. Losses at the gene ends were 0 bases for V and 3 bases for J; bases not matched to a gene: 2. The CDR3, as DNA: TGCGCCAGCAGCTTGGCGAGCGGGGGCTACGAGCAGTACTTC. Encoded protein: CASSLASGGYEQYF.

As regards this clone: The same CDR3 also results from other DNA sequences found in this sample. V is TRBV5-5 and J is TRBJ2-3; possibly TRBD2 for D (6 bases). The CDR3 runs to 14 residues. Germline V gene sequence: CDR1 SGHKS, CDR2 YYEKEE (reference sequence). The ends were cut back, 2 bases at V and 5 bases at J, with 12 bases in the middle. The CDR3 protein is CASSFSSDLDTQYF. CDR3 nucleotide sequence: TGTGCCAGCAGCTTCTCTAGCGACCTAGATACGCAGTATTTT.

The V call is TRBV28, the J call TRBJ2-7; TRBD1 matches 9 bases. The CDR3 spans 17 residues. Germline V lookup: CDR1 MDHEN, CDR2 SYDVKM. V dropped 5 bases and J dropped 3; count of bases not matched to a gene: 14. In DNA form, the CDR3 reads TGTGCCAGCAGTGGCTATCCCACAGGGGGCAGGAGCTACGAGCAGTACTTC. It translates to CASSGYPTGGRSYEQYF.

This clone occurred once. The chain joins TRBV30 to TRBJ1-1; no clear D gene. The CDR3 runs 13 residues. Trimming stripped 4 bases from V and 0 bases from J, with 9 bases between. Germline V lookup: CDR1 GTSNPN, CDR2 SVGIG (reference sequence). CDR3 nucleotides: TGTGCCTGGAACGGAGGGATGAACACTGAAGCTTTCTTT. It codes for CAWNGGMNTEAFF.

The rearrangement uses TRBV10-1 and TRBJ2-2; TRBD1 matches 7 bases. The J segment lost 5 bases and the V segment lost 11 bases, leaving 14 bases of the junction unmatched. The germline V gene has CDR1 WNHNN and CDR2 SYGVQD (reference sequence). The CDR3 runs 15 residues. Here the CDR3 reads CAVRTGREWTGELFF. The CDR3 DNA follows: TGCGCCGTCAGGACAGGCAGGGAGTGGACCGGGGAGCTGTTTTTT.

This clone has a single count. The chain combines TRBV3-1 (or the pseudogene TRBV3-2) with TRBJ2-5; TRBD2 aligns across 11 bases. The CDR3 spans 15 residues. The ends lost 6 bases at V and 5 bases at J; junction bases unmatched: 8. CDR1 is LGHDT, CDR2 YNNKEL, per germline (reference sequence). CDR3 nucleotides: TGTGCCAGCAGTTCGACTAGCGGGGCGGGGGAGACCCAGTACTTC. It encodes CASSSTSGAGETQYF.

The J gene is TRBJ1-5, the V gene TRBV7-2; 9 bases are a match to TRBD1. The CDR3 is 15 amino acids. V dropped 3 bases and J dropped 4; count of bases not matched to a gene: 4. Germline CDR1 reads SGHTA; CDR2 reads FQGNSA. The DNA for the CDR3 is TGTGCCAGCAGCTTGGGGACAGGGAAAAATCAGCCCCAGCATTTT. Translation gives CASSLGTGKNQPQHF.

This clone occurred a few times. The chain combines TRBV15 with TRBJ1-5; possibly TRBD1 for D (5 bases). V lost 0 bases and J lost 5, with 11 bases in between. The CDR3 has 15 amino acids. Germline assignment: CDR1 LNHNV and CDR2 YYDKDF (reference sequence). In DNA, the CDR3 is TGTGCCACCAGCAGAGATAGGGGAGAGCATCAGCCCCAGCATTTT. It is translated as CATSRDRGEHQPQHF.

This rearrangement joins TRBV27 to TRBJ2-2; possibly TRBD1 or TRBD2 for D (6 bases each). V was shortened by 3 bases and J by 4 bases, with 9 bases between the two germline ends. The CDR3 has 14 amino acids. The germline gives CDR1 MNHEY, CDR2 SMNVEV (reference sequence). CDR3 loop: CASSFGGPTGELFF. The DNA of the CDR3 is TGTGCCAGCAGTTTTGGGGGGCCCACCGGGGAGCTGTTTTTT.

V usage is TRBV6-1 and J usage is TRBJ1-1; D uncertain. V was cut by 0 bases and J by 5 bases, with 10 bases left in between. There are 14 residues in the CDR3. Germline-derived CDR1 and CDR2 are MNHNS and SASEGT. The CDR3 nucleotides are TGTGCCAGCAGTGAAGCGGGAGGGATAACTGAAGCTTTCTTT. Translating it yields CASSEAGGITEAFF.

V and J are TRBV13 and TRBJ2-2, with D possibly being TRBD1 (6 bases). V dropped 7 bases and J dropped 0 bases, with 15 bases sitting between them. Germline CDR1 is PRHDT and CDR2 is FYEKMQ (reference sequence). CDR3 length: 16 residues. This CDR3 is CASTLSRGTNTGELFF. DNA of the CDR3: TGTGCCAGCACCCTCTCCAGGGGTACGAACACCGGGGAGCTGTTTTTT.

This chain connects TRBV10-3 to TRBJ1-6, with TRBD1 matching 7 bases. CDR3 length: 14 residues. V was clipped by 10 bases and J by 5 bases; unmatched bases: 8. Germline V gives CDR1 ENHRY, CDR2 SYGVKD. This CDR3 is CATKPGGDNSPLHF. DNA for the CDR3: TGTGCCACAAAGCCAGGGGGTGATAATTCACCCCTCCACTTT.

This chain uses TRBV18 with TRBJ1-5; D gene ambiguous. CDR1 and CDR2 from the germline V gene are KGHSH and LQKENI. The germline V and J ends were trimmed by 3 bases and 0 bases, with 6 bases remaining between them. The CDR3 runs 14 residues. The CDR3 here is CASSPDNSNQPQHF. CDR3 DNA sequence: TGTGCCAGCTCACCTGACAATAGCAATCAGCCCCAGCATTTT.

This chain links TRBV19 with TRBJ1-1; 9 nucleotides agree with TRBD1. This CDR3 has 15 amino acids. V shed 5 bases, J shed 1 base, and the junction held 5 bases outside the gene matches. Looked up from germline, CDR1 is LNHDA and CDR2 is SQIVND (reference sequence). In DNA form, the CDR3 reads TGTGCCAGTAGTCTCTGGACAGGGGAGAACACTGAAGCTTTCTTT. This gives the protein CASSLWTGENTEAFF.

This chain connects TRBV4-3 to TRBJ2-2; 9 bases are a match to TRBD2. V was clipped by 0 bases and J by 4 bases; unmatched bases: 9. Per germline, CDR1 LGHNA and CDR2 YSLEER. There are 18 residues in the CDR3. In DNA form, the CDR3 reads TGCGCCAGCAGCCAAGATTCCGCGGGAGGGCCGAGCACCGGGGAGCTGTTTTTT. Translation gives CASSQDSAGGPSTGELFF.

V gene TRBV7-3 combines with J gene TRBJ2-2; maybe TRBD1 (6 bases). The CDR3 is made up of 18 amino acids. Trimming cost V 2 bases and J 0 bases, with 16 bases left between them. The germline CDR1 and CDR2 sequences are SGHTA and FQGTGA. Written as DNA, the CDR3 is TGTGCCAGCAGCTTAGGCCCACGACAGGCGACGAACACCGGGGAGCTGTTTTTT. As protein: CASSLGPRQATNTGELFF.

In this sample, this clone turned up a few times. The V call is TRBV6-5, the J call TRBJ1-2, with D perhaps matching TRBD1 (5 bases). Trimming took off 0 bases at V and 4 bases at J, with 15 bases between the two ends. The CDR3 contains 16 residues. Germline V gene lookup returns CDR1 MNHEY and CDR2 SVGAGI. The CDR3 DNA reads as TGTGCCAGCAGTTACTCGGTCGGCGGGGGGAGCTATGGCTACACCTTC. Encoded protein: CASSYSVGGGSYGYTF.

DNA for the CDR3: TGCGCCAGCAGCTTGGGACTAGCGGGGGCCTACAATGAGCAGTTCTTC. This gives the protein CASSLGLAGAYNEQFF. This chain uses TRBV5-1 with TRBJ2-1, with TRBD2 matching over 12 bases. This CDR3 is 16 amino acids long. V lost 0 bases and J lost 2; bases outside the gene matches: 0. Germline CDR1 reads SGHRS; CDR2 reads YFSETQ.

CDR3 region: CASSLRTSGSGEQYF. CDR3 sequence (DNA): TGTGCCAGCAGCCTAAGGACTAGCGGGAGTGGCGAGCAGTACTTC. The V gene is TRBV7-2, the J gene TRBJ2-7; 13 bases are a match to TRBD2. Germline CDR1 reads SGHTA; CDR2 reads FQGNSA. The V gene end was trimmed by 5 bases and the J gene end by 6 bases; junction bases not matched to a gene: 7. The CDR3 loop spans 15 amino acids.

The chain carries TRBV6-5 and TRBJ2-1; 12 bases map to TRBD1. The ends lost 9 bases at V and 9 bases at J; junction bases unmatched: 9. The CDR3 contains 14 residues. Germline V gives CDR1 MNHEY, CDR2 SVGAGI. This CDR3 is CASDRDRGLSEQFF. The CDR3 DNA reads TGTGCCAGTGACCGGGACAGGGGGCTATCTGAGCAGTTCTTC.